These T cell receptor beta chains were read from a single sample in a study of cytomegalovirus exposure and HLA in healthy donors. Generated by immunoSEQ multiplex PCR, the TCRdb table keeps only in-frame clones and is missing some. The sample contains 120,000 to 150,000 clones, 78% of which appear only once. Input material: PBMCs. Source of these receptors: a male donor in good health and CMV-seronegative. Both conserved end residues are part of each CDR3. The D gene is left open where the match is weak. Clone size is shown for a subset of rows, as once, few, many or a class of expanded clone.

V: TRBV5-4
J: TRBJ2-1
D: TRBD2
size: -
CDR3: CASSSQGGRSNEQFF
DNA: TGTGCCAGCAGCTCTCAAGGCGGGAGATCAAATGAGCAGTTCTTC

V: TRBV7-6
J: TRBJ2-7
D: TRBD1
size: -
CDR3: CASSLVAEGQGLSYEQYF
DNA: TGTGCCAGCAGCTTAGTAGCCGAGGGACAGGGGCTCTCCTACGAGCAGTACTTC

V: TRBV30
J: TRBJ2-2
D: -
size: -
CDR3: CAWSVLLANTGELFF
DNA: TGTGCCTGGAGTGTTCTTTTAGCGAACACCGGGGAGCTGTTTTTT

V: TRBV7-6
J: TRBJ2-3
D: -
size: -
CDR3: CASSLGQEQYF
DNA: TGTGCCAGCAGCTTAGGGCAGGAGCAGTATTTT

V: TRBV6-6
J: TRBJ1-5
D: -
size: few
CDR3: CASSYHQGVLWQPQHF
DNA: TGTGCCAGCAGTTATCACCAGGGCGTCCTTTGGCAGCCCCAGCATTTT

V: TRBV19
J: TRBJ2-7
D: TRBD1
size: -
CDR3: CASSIRQGAGEQYF
DNA: TGTGCCAGTAGTATTAGACAGGGGGCTGGCGAGCAGTACTTC

V: TRBV7-3
J: TRBJ2-7
D: -
size: -
CDR3: CASSLSGGLSYEQYF
DNA: TGTGCCAGCAGCTTAAGCGGAGGCCTCTCCTACGAGCAGTACTTC

V: TRBV4-1
J: TRBJ2-1
D: -
size: -
CDR3: CASSQLGGGLNEQFF
DNA: TGCGCCAGCAGCCAGCTAGGTGGGGGCCTAAATGAGCAGTTCTTC

V: TRBV5-1
J: TRBJ1-1
D: -
size: -
CDR3: CASSLEIGSTEAFF
DNA: TGCGCCAGCAGCTTGGAGATTGGGAGCACTGAAGCTTTCTTT

V: TRBV19
J: TRBJ1-2
D: -
size: -
CDR3: CASSIPGPGHLSWNGYTF
DNA: TGTGCCAGTAGTATCCCCGGGCCAGGGCATCTCTCGTGGAATGGCTACACCTTC

V: TRBV9
J: TRBJ1-1
D: -
size: -
CDR3: CASSVEGGRTEAFF
DNA: TGTGCCAGCAGCGTAGAAGGGGGTAGGACTGAAGCTTTCTTT

V: TRBV9
J: TRBJ1-1
D: -
size: -
CDR3: CASSVALRGTEAFF
DNA: TGTGCCAGCAGCGTAGCTTTACGGGGCACTGAAGCTTTCTTT

V: TRBV18
J: TRBJ2-2
D: TRBD1
size: -
CDR3: CASSPVQGAGELFF
DNA: TGTGCCAGCTCACCAGTACAGGGGGCCGGGGAGCTGTTTTTT

V: TRBV5-6
J: TRBJ1-6
D: -
size: few
CDR3: CASTLERGNSPLHF
DNA: TGTGCCAGCACACTAGAACGGGGTAATTCACCCCTCCACTTT

V: TRBV6-6
J: TRBJ1-5
D: -
size: -
CDR3: CASIGRTQSNQPQHF
DNA: TGTGCCAGCATAGGCAGGACACAGAGTAATCAGCCCCAGCATTTT

V: TRBV18
J: TRBJ2-7
D: TRBD1
size: -
CDR3: CASSSRDRVMNNEQYF
DNA: TGTGCCAGCTCTTCCCGGGACAGGGTGATGAACAACGAGCAGTACTTC

V: TRBV29-1
J: TRBJ1-1
D: TRBD1
size: -
CDR3: CSARTGGNTEAFF
DNA: TGCAGCGCCCGGACAGGGGGCAACACTGAAGCTTTCTTT

V: TRBV6-5
J: TRBJ2-3
D: -
size: once
CDR3: CASSTPGGSTDTQYF
DNA: TGTGCCAGCAGTACACCCGGGGGTTCGACAGATACGCAGTATTTT

V: TRBV2
J: TRBJ1-1
D: TRBD1
size: few
CDR3: CASSAETGVAFF
DNA: TGTGCCAGCAGCGCGGAAACAGGGGTGGCTTTCTTT

V: TRBV30
J: TRBJ2-3
D: TRBD1
size: -
CDR3: CAWSVSGTGLGTDTQYF
DNA: TGTGCCTGGAGTGTATCGGGGACAGGGTTGGGCACAGATACGCAGTATTTT

V: TRBV19
J: TRBJ2-1
D: TRBD1
size: -
CDR3: CASSPGQGPPYNEQFF
DNA: TGTGCCAGTAGCCCGGGACAGGGTCCCCCCTACAATGAGCAGTTCTTC

V: TRBV5-1
J: TRBJ2-5
D: -
size: -
CDR3: CASCWGGGETQYF
DNA: TGCGCCAGCTGCTGGGGAGGTGGAGAGACCCAGTACTTC

V: TRBV7-3
J: TRBJ2-3
D: TRBD2
size: -
CDR3: CASSLIASGSLDTQYF
DNA: TGTGCCAGCAGCTTAATTGCTAGCGGGAGCCTGGATACGCAGTATTTT

V: TRBV5-8
J: TRBJ2-6
D: -
size: -
CDR3: CASSLGGGRYSGANVLTF
DNA: TGTGCCAGCAGCCTAGGGGGGGGCCGATACTCTGGGGCCAACGTCCTGACTTTC

V: TRBV5-8
J: TRBJ2-5
D: -
size: -
CDR3: CASSFTSATVKETQYF
DNA: TGTGCCAGCAGCTTTACCTCCGCGACAGTTAAAGAGACCCAGTACTTC